This TCR beta chain appears in the sequencing data of a study of T cell repertoires in cytomegalovirus infection. TCRdb reprocessed the reads via MiXCR and lists one record per CDR3 protein. The sample holds 900,000 to 950,000 distinct CDR3 sequences, more than 25% seen once. With 0 bases removed from V and 6 bases from J, the gap between germline ends came to 12 bases. In germline, CDR1 is MGHRA, CDR2 YSYEKL. The CDR3 has 15 amino acids. About this clonotype: Antigen: not known.

Source: cultured CD8+ T cells from PBMCs, taken from culture after CMV antigen stimulation. The genes are TRBV4-1 and TRBJ1-5; D may be TRBD1 (6 bases). The source is a human donor in good health (CMV status not recorded). Some clones in this sample may be carry-over from other donors' samples. In DNA form, the CDR3 reads TGCGCCAGCAGCCAAGACGCGGGGGGCGGTCAGCCCCAGCATTTT. Protein product: CASSQDAGGGQPQHF.